This T cell receptor (beta chain) was identified during a study of blood T cell repertoires in COVID-19. As for the study in general: T cells, B-cell-depleted T cells, or PBMCs supplied cDNA or gDNA.

As originally analysed: From reference gene primer amplification, estimates of nucleated cell counts were derived. Here immunoSEQ multiplex PCR was the method, and the copy in TCRdb shows in-frame clones only, minus some. The V and J calls and clone size are taken from that table; D and trimming were inferred from the DNA. The data contain roughly 180,000 clones, 60% to 85% of them seen just once; the ten biggest clones take up roughly 8.8%. V was clipped by 3 bases and J by 4 bases, with 9 bases between them. CDR1 is KGHSH and CDR2 is LQKENI in the germline V gene. The CDR3 spans 13 residues. The sequenced sample consisted of peripheral blood. The genes are TRBV18 and TRBJ1-2; possible D gene TRBD1, 5 bases. The origin of this receptor is a woman aged 45 to 65 with active or convalescent COVID-19. The CDR3 DNA reads TGTGCCAGCTCACCGGACAATCTCTATGGCTACACCTTC. Translation gives CASSPDNLYGYTF.